This is a list of T cell receptor beta chains from one sample in a study of CXCR3-negative and CXCR3-positive naive CD8 T cells. Following a re-call of the 5' RACE reads, TCRdb has one entry per CDR3 protein and lacks DNA. The table counts roughly 90,000 distinct CDR3 sequences; around 1.8% lies in the top ten. Sequencing was carried out using naive CXCR3- CD8+ T cells from blood. Receptors originate from a human donor in good health. Some clones in this sample may be carry-over from other donors' samples. Each CDR3 is given with its conserved first and last residue. The order of the fields is J gene, V gene, CDR3 protein.

TRBJ2-3 TRBV4-3 CASSQEERRSGGLTDTQYF
TRBJ2-1 TRBV2 CASSVGHYNEQFF
TRBJ2-5 TRBV7-8 CASSFPVKETQYF
TRBJ2-7 TRBV15 CATSRDRDSSYEQYF
TRBJ2-7 TRBV29-1 CSVVDNYEQYF
TRBJ2-7 TRBV10-1 CASSESTSEAFYEQYF
TRBJ2-7 TRBV3-1 CASSPSTPYEQYF
TRBJ1-4 TRBV7-2 CASSEQGAEKLFF
TRBJ1-1 TRBV29-1 CSARSGGETEAFF
TRBJ1-1 TRBV4-1 CASSQARGVNTEAFF
TRBJ2-3 TRBV6-2/TRBV6-3 CASSFLGQGRTDTQYF
TRBJ2-5 TRBV29-1 CSVVPLDREETQYF
TRBJ2-3 TRBV28 CASSLYRQDSQYF
TRBJ2-7 TRBV23-1 CARIPTAASSYEQYF